This T cell receptor (beta chain) came from a study of vaccination effects on CD4 cells after COVID-19. Germline loops: CDR1 ENHRY, CDR2 SYGVKD. This CDR3 spans 13 amino acids. The ends were cut back, 3 bases at V and 3 bases at J, with 8 bases in the middle. At the end of 9 to 11 days of culture, CD4+ T cells were isolated. Each participant was given two doses of one vaccine (BNT162b2 or mRNA-1273). Points on this clone: The antigen remains unidentified.

The method was immunoSEQ multiplex PCR; TCRdb's version includes in-frame clones alone and lacks a portion of them. The sample holds about 73,000 clones, over 65% seen once. The J gene is TRBJ1-2, the V gene TRBV10-3; D uncertain. The origin of this receptor is a human donor who received a COVID-19 vaccine. The specimen was CD4+ T cells from PBMCs cultured without peptide, collected after COVID-19 vaccination. CDR3 in amino acids: CAISDGMDYGYTF. The CDR3 bases are TGTGCCATCAGTGATGGGATGGACTATGGCTACACCTTC.